This is a list of T cell receptor beta chains from one sample in a study of cytomegalovirus exposure and HLA in healthy donors. Here immunoSEQ multiplex PCR was the method, and the copy in TCRdb shows in-frame clones only, minus some. This table has roughly 150,000 clones, over 80% appearing once. The sequencing sample was made of PBMCs. The receptors here all came from a boy aged 2 to 10 in good health and CMV-seronegative. Both conserved end residues are part of each CDR3. The order of the fields is CDR3 protein, CDR3 DNA, clone size, D gene, J gene, V gene. The D gene is left open where the match is weak. Some rows mark clone size as missing; the rest say once, few, many or name a class of expanded clone.

CDR3: CASSLGTGYEQYF
DNA: TGTGCCAGCAGCCTGGGGACTGGCTACGAGCAGTACTTC
size: -
D: -
J: TRBJ2-7
V: TRBV4-2

CDR3: CASSLTGNGYTF
DNA: TGTGCCAGCAGCTTAACCGGTAATGGCTACACCTTC
size: -
D: -
J: TRBJ1-2
V: TRBV7-9

CDR3: CASTGSSSGYNEQFF
DNA: TGTGCCAGCACCGGGTCGTCTAGCGGGTACAATGAGCAGTTCTTC
size: -
D: TRBD2
J: TRBJ2-1
V: TRBV5-4

CDR3: CASSFGTRQEYRAFF
DNA: TGTGCCAGCAGCTTCGGAACAAGACAGGAGTACAGAGCTTTCTTT
size: -
D: -
J: TRBJ1-1
V: TRBV5-4

CDR3: CASSESGVGTGELFF
DNA: TGTGCCAGCAGCGAATCGGGAGTGGGTACCGGGGAGCTGTTTTTT
size: -
D: -
J: TRBJ2-2
V: TRBV9

CDR3: CASSPVGSRTPESTNEKLFF
DNA: TGTGCCAGCTCCCCTGTGGGGAGCCGAACACCAGAATCAACTAATGAAAAACTGTTTTTT
size: -
D: -
J: TRBJ1-4
V: TRBV18

CDR3: CASSSRTSGGAGSYNEQFF
DNA: TGTGCCAGCAGCTCTCGGACTAGCGGGGGGGCGGGGTCCTACAATGAGCAGTTCTTC
size: -
D: -
J: TRBJ2-1
V: TRBV21-1

CDR3: CASSAGRPGQGVKLFF
DNA: TGTGCCAGCTCTGCGGGTCGACCGGGACAGGGGGTAAAACTGTTTTTT
size: -
D: TRBD1
J: TRBJ1-4
V: TRBV18

CDR3: CASAVTGRGETQYF
DNA: TGCGCCAGCGCTGTCACGGGTAGAGGAGAGACCCAGTACTTC
size: once
D: -
J: TRBJ2-5
V: TRBV5-1

CDR3: CASSSYPGGSPLHF
DNA: TGTGCCAGCAGTTCCTACCCAGGGGGGTCACCCCTCCACTTT
size: -
D: TRBD1
J: TRBJ1-6
V: TRBV27

CDR3: CASSYWGQGPNEQFF
DNA: TGTGCCAGCAGCTACTGGGGACAGGGTCCTAATGAGCAGTTCTTC
size: -
D: TRBD1
J: TRBJ2-1
V: TRBV5-6

CDR3: CASSGGTGLTTEAFF
DNA: TGTGCCAGCAGCGGAGGGACAGGGCTTACAACTGAAGCTTTCTTT
size: once
D: TRBD1
J: TRBJ1-1
V: TRBV13

CDR3: CASSVAPLDGGSYEQYF
DNA: TGTGCCAGCAGCGTAGCGCCCCTAGATGGCGGGAGTTACGAGCAGTACTTC
size: once
D: TRBD2
J: TRBJ2-7
V: TRBV9

CDR3: CASSGGGQGKFLSYEQYF
DNA: TGTGCCAGCAGTGGGGGAGGACAGGGGAAATTTTTGTCCTACGAGCAGTACTTC
size: -
D: TRBD1
J: TRBJ2-7
V: TRBV2

CDR3: CASSQDMRHTDTQYF
DNA: TGCGCCAGCAGCCAAGATATGAGACACACAGATACGCAGTATTTT
size: -
D: -
J: TRBJ2-3
V: TRBV4-1

CDR3: CASSQADGQGRYEQYF
DNA: TGTGCCAGCAGCCAAGCGGATGGGCAGGGCCGGTACGAGCAGTACTTC
size: -
D: -
J: TRBJ2-7
V: TRBV4-2

CDR3: CASSSSARAGNTIYF
DNA: TGTGCCAGTAGTTCCTCCGCCAGGGCTGGAAACACCATATATTTT
size: -
D: -
J: TRBJ1-3
V: TRBV19

CDR3: CASSFGRAAQPQHF
DNA: TGCGCCAGCAGCTTCGGGAGGGCCGCGCAGCCCCAGCATTTT
size: -
D: -
J: TRBJ1-5
V: TRBV4-1

CDR3: CASSLYIEGEGEKLFF
DNA: TGTGCCAGCAGTTTATATATTGAGGGGGAAGGTGAAAAACTGTTTTTT
size: once
D: -
J: TRBJ1-4
V: TRBV28

CDR3: CASSLALQIDYGYTF
DNA: TGTGCCAGCAGCTTGGCCCTACAGATTGACTATGGCTACACCTTC
size: -
D: -
J: TRBJ1-2
V: TRBV5-6

CDR3: CASSLTKPDRAGISYEQYF
DNA: TGTGCCAGCAGCTTAACAAAACCGGACAGGGCCGGGATCTCCTACGAGCAGTACTTC
size: -
D: TRBD1
J: TRBJ2-7
V: TRBV13

CDR3: CASRERREGRNQPQHF
DNA: TGTGCCAGTAGGGAACGCCGGGAGGGACGCAATCAGCCCCAGCATTTT
size: -
D: -
J: TRBJ1-5
V: TRBV19

CDR3: CAISGEGGPTDTQYF
DNA: TGTGCCATCAGTGGGGAAGGAGGGCCCACAGATACGCAGTATTTT
size: few
D: -
J: TRBJ2-3
V: TRBV10-3

CDR3: CASSLGPREQYF
DNA: TGTGCCAGCAGCTTAGGCCCGAGGGAGCAGTACTTC
size: -
D: -
J: TRBJ2-7
V: TRBV11-2

CDR3: CASSVAGTGGDYTF
DNA: TGTGCCAGCAGCGTGGCCGGGACAGGGGGCGACTACACCTTC
size: -
D: TRBD1
J: TRBJ1-2
V: TRBV9

CDR3: CASSLSGGTDTQYF
DNA: TGTGCCAGCAGTTTGAGCGGGGGCACAGATACGCAGTATTTT
size: -
D: TRBD2
J: TRBJ2-3
V: TRBV27

CDR3: CASSPPDRLNNEQFF
DNA: TGTGCCAGCAGCCCCCCGGACAGGCTTAACAATGAGCAGTTCTTC
size: -
D: TRBD1
J: TRBJ2-1
V: TRBV28

CDR3: CASSGRIYRDPNSPLHF
DNA: TGTGCCAGCAGTGGAAGGATCTACAGGGATCCTAATTCACCCCTCCACTTT
size: few
D: -
J: TRBJ1-6
V: TRBV2

CDR3: CASRVSSGANVLTF
DNA: TGCGCCAGCAGGGTGAGCTCTGGGGCCAACGTCCTGACTTTC
size: -
D: -
J: TRBJ2-6
V: TRBV5-1

CDR3: CASSYSRDRGNQPQHF
DNA: TGTGCCAGCAGTTACTCGAGGGATAGAGGCAATCAGCCCCAGCATTTT
size: -
D: -
J: TRBJ1-5
V: TRBV6-6

CDR3: CAWTTGKYSGNTIYF
DNA: TGTGCCTGGACAACAGGGAAGTACTCTGGAAACACCATATATTTT
size: -
D: -
J: TRBJ1-3
V: TRBV30

CDR3: CASRGTGRYNEQFF
DNA: TGTGCCAGCAGGGGGACAGGGCGTTACAATGAGCAGTTCTTC
size: -
D: TRBD1
J: TRBJ2-1
V: TRBV28

CDR3: CASRQGGSNQPQHF
DNA: TGTGCCAGCAGGCAGGGAGGAAGCAATCAGCCCCAGCATTTT
size: -
D: -
J: TRBJ1-5
V: TRBV6-6

CDR3: CASSYRKTDTEAFF
DNA: TGTGCCAGCAGTTATCGTAAAACGGACACTGAAGCTTTCTTT
size: -
D: -
J: TRBJ1-1
V: TRBV27

CDR3: CASSLKPNRGEAFF
DNA: TGCGCCAGCAGCCTCAAACCGAACAGGGGAGAAGCTTTCTTT
size: few
D: TRBD1
J: TRBJ1-1
V: TRBV10-1

CDR3: CASSQGGPLTSGGYEQYF
DNA: TGTGCCAGCAGCCAAGGCGGGCCGTTAACTAGCGGGGGGTACGAGCAGTACTTC
size: -
D: TRBD2
J: TRBJ2-7
V: TRBV4-2

CDR3: CASSWGTDYGYTF
DNA: TGCGCCAGCAGCTGGGGGACAGATTATGGCTACACCTTC
size: -
D: TRBD1
J: TRBJ1-2
V: TRBV5-1

CDR3: CASSVAVSSYEQYF
DNA: TGTGCCAGCAGTGTTGCAGTAAGCTCCTACGAGCAGTACTTC
size: -
D: -
J: TRBJ2-7
V: TRBV2

CDR3: CASSIGGGISTDTQYF
DNA: TGTGCCAGTAGTATAGGGGGAGGGATTAGCACAGATACGCAGTATTTT
size: -
D: TRBD2
J: TRBJ2-3
V: TRBV19

CDR3: CASSLSGTGGEYGNTIYF
DNA: TGCGCCAGCTCACTATCCGGGACAGGGGGCGAGTATGGAAACACCATATATTTT
size: -
D: TRBD1
J: TRBJ1-3
V: TRBV5-1

CDR3: CASSLDRDRSTEAFF
DNA: TGTGCCAGCTCACTAGACAGGGATCGGAGCACTGAAGCTTTCTTT
size: -
D: TRBD1
J: TRBJ1-1
V: TRBV18